These 12 T cell receptor beta chains share one sample of origin, sequenced in a study of blood T cells in healthy people across ages. A second PCR, run for roughly 7 to 12 cycles, used a sample-barcoded 5' primer plus a J-beta primer mix. Using its own MiXCR run on the 5' RACE reads, TCRdb lists one record per CDR3 protein. There are about 1.5 million distinct CDR3 sequences in the sample; approximately 42% occur only once, and over 3.5% lies in the top ten. The specimen sequenced was blood. The receptors here all came from a woman aged 18-35 years in good health.

CDR3 loop: CASSAHQGGEAFF. CDR3 bases: TGTGCCAGCAGCGCCCACCAGGGAGGTGAAGCTTTCTTT. The V gene is TRBV7-2, the J gene TRBJ1-1; D is possibly TRBD1 (5 bases). CDR1 is SGHTA, CDR2 FQGNSA, per germline. Trimming removed 5 bases at V and 7 bases at J, with 14 bases between. The CDR3 sequence is 13 residues long.

The rearrangement joins TRBV9 to TRBJ1-2; D call uncertain. Trimming took 0 bases from V and 8 from J, leaving 14 bases between them. CDR1 SGDLS and CDR2 YYNGEE come from the germline V gene. This CDR3 spans 14 amino acids. CDR3 sequence (DNA): TGTGCCAGCAGCGTAGACCCCGTGAGATCCGGCTACACCTTC. The encoded protein is CASSVDPVRSGYTF.

This chain joins TRBV6-2 or TRBV6-3 and TRBJ1-1, with unresolved D. The CDR3 loop spans 13 amino acids. Germline CDR1 and CDR2: MNHEY and SVGEGT. Trimming cost V 6 bases and J 1 base, with 9 bases left between them. The CDR3 sequence: CASRLQPNTEAFF. CDR3 DNA: TGTGCCAGCAGACTCCAACCGAACACTGAAGCTTTCTTT.

The chain couples TRBV29-1 to TRBJ2-1; TRBD1 matches at 8 bases. The V gene's germline CDR1 is SQVTM and CDR2 ANQGSEA. This CDR3 spans 14 amino acids. V was clipped by 1 base and J by 7 bases; unmatched bases: 6. The CDR3 nucleotides read TGCAGCGTTGAAGGGACAGGGTTGGGGAATGAGCAGTTCTTC. Residues: CSVEGTGLGNEQFF.

This rearrangement joins TRBV20-1 to TRBJ1-2, with 8 bases identical to TRBD1. This CDR3 is 16 amino acids long. V trimming: 3 bases; J trimming: 8 bases; junction bases outside the gene matches: 17. Germline CDR1 is DFQATT and CDR2 is SNEGSKA (reference sequence). CDR3 nucleotide sequence: TGCAGTGCTAGGACCCTCCCCTCAGGGGGCGTGAGGGGCTACACCTTC. This codes for CSARTLPSGGVRGYTF.

The chain employs TRBV27 and TRBJ1-2; unclear D gene. CDR3 size: 13 residues. With 5 bases removed from V and 7 bases from J, the gap between germline ends came to 14 bases. The germline V gene encodes CDR1 MNHEY and CDR2 SMNVEV (reference sequence). The CDR3 region is CASSGRMFPGYTF. DNA for the CDR3: TGTGCCAGCAGTGGACGGATGTTCCCTGGCTACACCTTC.

This clonotype has a count of ten or more. The chain has TRBV4-1 and TRBJ2-1; 7 bases are shared with TRBD2. The CDR3 runs 15 residues. CDR1 MGHRA and CDR2 YSYEKL come from the germline V gene. V dropped 2 bases and J dropped 4; count of bases not matched to a gene: 5. For the CDR3, the DNA is TGCGCCAGCAGCCAATCGGCGGGAGAGTACAATGAGCAGTTCTTC. This encodes CASSQSAGEYNEQFF.

This chain uses TRBV4-2 with TRBJ2-5; TRBD2 might be the D (5 bases). V was pared by 2 bases and J by 2 bases, with 9 bases between. The CDR3 is 14 amino acids. Germline CDR1 LGHNA, CDR2 YNFKEQ. The CDR3 DNA sequence: TGTGCCAGCAGCCAACAAAGCGGACAAGAGACCCAGTACTTC. Its protein is CASSQQSGQETQYF.

The chain is built from TRBV20-1 and TRBJ1-6; D uncertain. This CDR3 contains 12 residues. From germline, CDR1 is DFQATT and CDR2 SNEGSKA (reference sequence). Trimming shortened V by 5 bases and J by 7 bases, and 9 bases separated the two germline ends. The CDR3 DNA is TGCAGTGCTGGATACGCCAATTCACCCCTCCACTTT. Encoded protein: CSAGYANSPLHF.

This clonotype was recorded a few times. The J gene is TRBJ1-2, the V gene TRBV27, with D possibly TRBD1 on 5 matching bases. V was shortened by 3 bases and J by 4 bases, with 18 bases between the two germline ends. This CDR3 has 16 amino acids. Germline CDR1 and CDR2: MNHEY and SMNVEV (reference sequence). The CDR3 here is CASSLRGGVPSYGYTF. CDR3 sequence (DNA): TGTGCCAGCAGTTTGAGGGGTGGGGTACCAAGCTATGGCTACACCTTC.

This clonotype was seen a few times. The chain recombines TRBV30 with TRBJ2-5, with D maybe TRBD2 (7 bases). This CDR3 region has 12 residues. Trimming stripped 8 bases from V and 7 bases from J, with 17 bases between. Per the germline V gene, CDR1 is GTSNPN and CDR2 is SVGIG (reference sequence). The CDR3 coding sequence is TGTGCCGTTAGGGGGGGCGGGTGGACCCAGTACTTC. Its translation: CAVRGGGWTQYF.

This clonotype showed up just a few times. The chain joins TRBV7-9 to TRBJ2-1; TRBD2 aligns across 11 bases. The J segment lost 5 bases and the V segment lost 3 bases, leaving 6 bases of the junction unmatched. CDR3 length: 16 residues. In germline, CDR1 is SEHNR, CDR2 FQNEAQ (reference sequence). CDR3 sequence: CASSFLLAGVDNEQFF. The CDR3 region has the DNA TGTGCCAGCAGCTTCCTACTAGCGGGAGTAGACAATGAGCAGTTCTTC. The full variable domain, with the rest looked up from reference TRBV7-9 and TRBJ2-1, is DTGVSQNPRHKITKRGQNVTFRCDPISEHNRLYWYRQTLGQGPEFLTYFQNEAQLEKSRLLSDRFSAERPKGSFSTLEIQRTEQGDSAMYLCASSFLLAGVDNEQFFGPGTRLTVL.